The T cell receptor beta chain under discussion was sequenced for a study of blood T cells in healthy people across ages. Broader study findings: Age showed a roughly linear inverse relationship with TCR beta diversity per million T cells.

The sample holds a few counts of this clonotype. Its antigen remains unknown. Together with a sample-barcoded 5' primer, a J-beta primer mix was included in a second PCR lasting about 7 to 12 cycles. TCRdb reprocessed the 5' RACE reads with MiXCR, giving one entry per CDR3 protein. The table has about 1.5 million distinct CDR3 sequences, roughly two fifths seen once; the top ten hold about 3.8%. The specimen was blood. The sequence derives from a woman under 30 in good health.

The CDR3 protein is CASSYSSVGPGPSSEQYF. In nucleotides, the CDR3 is TGTGCCAGCAGTTACTCTTCGGTGGGTCCCGGACCTTCGTCCGAGCAGTACTTC. The V gene is TRBV6-5, the J gene TRBJ2-7, with D uncertain. Looked up from germline, CDR1 is MNHEY and CDR2 is SVGAGI. Trimming removed 0 bases at V and 6 bases at J, with 24 bases between. The CDR3 extends over 18 amino acids.